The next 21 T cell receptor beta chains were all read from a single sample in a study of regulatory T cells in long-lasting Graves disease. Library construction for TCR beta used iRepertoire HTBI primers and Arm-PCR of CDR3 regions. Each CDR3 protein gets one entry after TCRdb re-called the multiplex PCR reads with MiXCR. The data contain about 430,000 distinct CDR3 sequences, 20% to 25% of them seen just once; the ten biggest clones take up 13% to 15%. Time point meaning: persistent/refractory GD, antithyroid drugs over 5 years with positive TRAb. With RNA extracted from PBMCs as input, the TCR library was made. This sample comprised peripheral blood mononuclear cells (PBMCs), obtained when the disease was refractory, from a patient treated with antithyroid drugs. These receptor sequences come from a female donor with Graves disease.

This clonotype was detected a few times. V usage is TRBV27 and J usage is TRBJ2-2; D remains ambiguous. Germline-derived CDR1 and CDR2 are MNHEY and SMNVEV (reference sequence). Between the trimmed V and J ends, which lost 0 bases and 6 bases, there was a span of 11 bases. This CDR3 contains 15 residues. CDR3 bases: TGTGCCAGCAGTTTATCCCCCGTCGTGGCCGGGGAGCTGTTTTTT. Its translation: CASSLSPVVAGELFF.

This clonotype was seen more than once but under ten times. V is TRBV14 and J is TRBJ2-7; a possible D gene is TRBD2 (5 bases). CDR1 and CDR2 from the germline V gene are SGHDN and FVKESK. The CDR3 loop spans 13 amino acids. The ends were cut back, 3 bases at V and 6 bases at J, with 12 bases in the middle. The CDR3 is CASSQDRGIEQYF. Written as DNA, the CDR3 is TGTGCCAGCAGCCAGGATCGGGGTATCGAGCAGTACTTC.

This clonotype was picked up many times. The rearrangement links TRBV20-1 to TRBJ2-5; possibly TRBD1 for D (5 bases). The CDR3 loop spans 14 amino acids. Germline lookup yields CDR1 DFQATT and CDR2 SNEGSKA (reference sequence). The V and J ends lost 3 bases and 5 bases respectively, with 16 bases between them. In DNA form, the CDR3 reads TGCAGTGCTAGGGCTGACAGAACTCGGGAGACCCAGTACTTC. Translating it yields CSARADRTRETQYF.

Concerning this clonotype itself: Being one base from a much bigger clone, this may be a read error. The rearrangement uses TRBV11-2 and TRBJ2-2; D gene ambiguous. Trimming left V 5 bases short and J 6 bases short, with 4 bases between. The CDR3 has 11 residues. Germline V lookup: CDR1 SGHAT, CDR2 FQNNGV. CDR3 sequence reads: CASSTSGELFF. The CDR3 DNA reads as TGTGCCAGCAGCACCTCCGGGGAGCTGTTTTTT.

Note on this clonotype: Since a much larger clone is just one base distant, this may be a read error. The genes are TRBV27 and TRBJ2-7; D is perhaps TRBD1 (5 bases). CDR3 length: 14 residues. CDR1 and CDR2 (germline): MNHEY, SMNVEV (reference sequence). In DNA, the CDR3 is TGTGCCGGCAGTTCAGGGAAGGCGACCTACGAGCAGTACTTC. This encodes CAGSSGKATYEQYF.

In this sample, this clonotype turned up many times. Written as DNA, the CDR3 is TGTGCCAGCAGCCTAAGCCGGACAGCTATATCGGGTGAAAAACTGTTTTTT. Translating gives CASSLSRTAISGEKLFF. The chain uses TRBV5-5 and TRBJ1-4; a possible D gene is TRBD1 (6 bases). This CDR3 contains 17 residues. Trimming took off 4 bases at V and 7 bases at J, with 23 bases between the two ends. Per the germline V gene, CDR1 is SGHKS and CDR2 is YYEKEE (reference sequence). Complete variable domain (other parts from reference TRBV5-5 and TRBJ1-4): DAGVTQSPTHLIKTRGQQVTLRCSPISGHKSVSWYQQVLGQGPQFIFQYYEKEERGRGNFPDRFSARQFPNYSSELNVNALLLGDSALYLCASSLSRTAISGEKLFFGSGTQLSVL.

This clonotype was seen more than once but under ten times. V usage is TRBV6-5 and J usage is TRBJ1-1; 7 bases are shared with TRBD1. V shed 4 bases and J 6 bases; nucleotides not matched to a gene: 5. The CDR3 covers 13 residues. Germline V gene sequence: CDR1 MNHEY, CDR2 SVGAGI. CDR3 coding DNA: TGTGCCAGCAGTTCTGAGACAGGGTCTGAAGCTTTCTTT. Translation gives CASSSETGSEAFF.

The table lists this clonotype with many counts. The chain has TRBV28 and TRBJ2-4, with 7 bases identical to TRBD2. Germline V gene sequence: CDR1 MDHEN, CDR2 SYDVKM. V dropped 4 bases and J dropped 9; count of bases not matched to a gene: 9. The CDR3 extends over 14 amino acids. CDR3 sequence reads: CASSSAGERGIQYF. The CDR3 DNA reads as TGTGCCAGCAGTTCCGCGGGAGAAAGGGGCATTCAGTACTTC.

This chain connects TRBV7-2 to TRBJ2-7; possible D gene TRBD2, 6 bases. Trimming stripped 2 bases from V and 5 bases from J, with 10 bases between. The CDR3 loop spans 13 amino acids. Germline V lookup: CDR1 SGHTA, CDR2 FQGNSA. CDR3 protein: CASSLFWRDEQYF. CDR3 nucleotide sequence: TGTGCCAGCAGCTTATTCTGGAGGGACGAGCAGTACTTC.

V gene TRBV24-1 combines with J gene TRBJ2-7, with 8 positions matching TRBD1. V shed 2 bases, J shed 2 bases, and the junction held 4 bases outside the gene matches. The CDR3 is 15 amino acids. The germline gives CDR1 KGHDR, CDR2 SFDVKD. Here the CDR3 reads CATSDSGQGPYEQYF. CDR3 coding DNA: TGTGCCACCAGTGATTCCGGACAGGGTCCCTACGAGCAGTACTTC.

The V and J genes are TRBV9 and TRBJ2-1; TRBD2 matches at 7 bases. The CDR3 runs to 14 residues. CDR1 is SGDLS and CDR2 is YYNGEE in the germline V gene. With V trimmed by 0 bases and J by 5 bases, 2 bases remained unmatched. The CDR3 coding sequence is TGTGCCAGCAGCGTAGCGCTAGCGGACAATGAGCAGTTCTTC. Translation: CASSVALADNEQFF. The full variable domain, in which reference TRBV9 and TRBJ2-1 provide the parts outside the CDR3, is DSGVTQTPKHLITATGQRVTLRCSPRSGDLSVYWYQQSLDQGLQFLIQYYNGEERAKGNILERFSAQQFPDLHSELNLSSLELGDSALYFCASSVALADNEQFFGPGTRLTVL.

CDR3 amino acids: CASSFPNNEQFF. The CDR3 nucleotides are TGTGCCAGCAGTTTCCCAAACAATGAGCAGTTCTTC. The chain employs TRBV28 and TRBJ2-1; D gene ambiguous. Per germline, CDR1 MDHEN and CDR2 SYDVKM. CDR3 length: 12 residues. Trimming pared 3 bases from V and 5 bases from J, leaving 5 bases between.

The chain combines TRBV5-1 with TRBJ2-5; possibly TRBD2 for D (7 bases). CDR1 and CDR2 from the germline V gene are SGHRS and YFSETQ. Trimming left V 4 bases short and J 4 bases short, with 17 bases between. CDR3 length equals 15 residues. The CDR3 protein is CASSGGGSSIETQYF. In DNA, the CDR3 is TGCGCCAGCAGCGGCGGGGGCTCGAGTATAGAGACCCAGTACTTC. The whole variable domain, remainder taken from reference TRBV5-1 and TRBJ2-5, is KAGVTQTPRYLIKTRGQQVTLSCSPISGHRSVSWYQQTPGQGLQFLFEYFSETQRNKGNFPGRFSGRQFSNSRSEMNVSTLELGDSALYLCASSGGGSSIETQYFGPGTRLLVL.

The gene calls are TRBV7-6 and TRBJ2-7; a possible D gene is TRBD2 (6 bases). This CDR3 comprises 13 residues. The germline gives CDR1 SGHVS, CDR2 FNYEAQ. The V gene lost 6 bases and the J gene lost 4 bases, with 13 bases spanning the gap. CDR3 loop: CASSPSRGYEQYF. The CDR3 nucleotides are TGTGCCAGCAGTCCTAGTCGGGGGTACGAGCAGTACTTC.

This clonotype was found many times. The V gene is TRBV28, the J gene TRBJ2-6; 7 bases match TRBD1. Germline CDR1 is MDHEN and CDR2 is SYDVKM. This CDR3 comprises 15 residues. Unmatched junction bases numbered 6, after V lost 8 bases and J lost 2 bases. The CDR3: CASGKRGPGANVLTF. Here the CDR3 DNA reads TGTGCCAGCGGGAAGAGGGGGCCTGGGGCCAACGTCCTGACTTTC. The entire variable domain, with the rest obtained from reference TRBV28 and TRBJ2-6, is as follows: DVKVTQSSRYLVKRTGEKVFLECVQDMDHENMFWYRQDPGLGLRLIYFSYDVKMKEKGDIPEGYSVSREKKERFSLILESASTNQTSMYLCASGKRGPGANVLTFGAGSRLTVL.

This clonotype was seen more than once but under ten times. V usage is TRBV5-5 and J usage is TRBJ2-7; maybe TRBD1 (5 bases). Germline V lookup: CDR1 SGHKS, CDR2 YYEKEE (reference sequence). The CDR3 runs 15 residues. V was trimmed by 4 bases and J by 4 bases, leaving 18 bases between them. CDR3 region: CASSRDRGTGYEQYF. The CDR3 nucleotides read TGTGCCAGCAGCCGCGACAGAGGAACCGGATACGAGCAGTACTTC.

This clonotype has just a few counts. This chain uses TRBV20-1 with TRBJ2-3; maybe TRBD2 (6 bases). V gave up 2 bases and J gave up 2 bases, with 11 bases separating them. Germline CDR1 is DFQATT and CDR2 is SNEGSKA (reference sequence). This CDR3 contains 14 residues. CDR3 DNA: TGCAGTGCTAGAATATTAGCGGCCACAGATACGCAGTATTTT. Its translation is CSARILAATDTQYF.

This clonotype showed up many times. CDR3 amino acids: CASSFDKGPYEQYF. CDR3 coding DNA: TGTGCCAGCAGTTTTGATAAAGGTCCCTACGAGCAGTACTTC. This chain joins TRBV28 and TRBJ2-7; D is ambiguous. The CDR3 is 14 amino acids. CDR1 MDHEN and CDR2 SYDVKM come from the germline V gene. V lost 3 bases and J lost 2, with 11 bases in between.

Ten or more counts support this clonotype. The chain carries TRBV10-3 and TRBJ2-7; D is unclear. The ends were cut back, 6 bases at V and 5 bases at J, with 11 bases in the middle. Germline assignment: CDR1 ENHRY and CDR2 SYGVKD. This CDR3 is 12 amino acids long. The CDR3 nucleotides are TGTGCCATCAGGGGATCCCGGGACGAGCAGTACTTC. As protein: CAIRGSRDEQYF.

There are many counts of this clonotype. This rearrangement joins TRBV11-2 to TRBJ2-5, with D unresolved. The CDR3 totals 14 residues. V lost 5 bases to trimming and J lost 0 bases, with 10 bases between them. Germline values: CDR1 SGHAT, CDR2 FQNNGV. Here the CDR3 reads CASSRGRNQETQYF. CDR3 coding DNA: TGTGCCAGCAGCCGAGGACGGAACCAAGAGACCCAGTACTTC.

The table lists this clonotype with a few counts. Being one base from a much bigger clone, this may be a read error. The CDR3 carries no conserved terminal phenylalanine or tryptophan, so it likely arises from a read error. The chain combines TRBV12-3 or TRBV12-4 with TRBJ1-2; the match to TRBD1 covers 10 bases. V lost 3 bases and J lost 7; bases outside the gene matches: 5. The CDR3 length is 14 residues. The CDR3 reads CASSLGGQGSGYTS. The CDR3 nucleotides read TGTGCCAGCAGTTTGGGGGGACAGGGGTCTGGCTACACCTCC.